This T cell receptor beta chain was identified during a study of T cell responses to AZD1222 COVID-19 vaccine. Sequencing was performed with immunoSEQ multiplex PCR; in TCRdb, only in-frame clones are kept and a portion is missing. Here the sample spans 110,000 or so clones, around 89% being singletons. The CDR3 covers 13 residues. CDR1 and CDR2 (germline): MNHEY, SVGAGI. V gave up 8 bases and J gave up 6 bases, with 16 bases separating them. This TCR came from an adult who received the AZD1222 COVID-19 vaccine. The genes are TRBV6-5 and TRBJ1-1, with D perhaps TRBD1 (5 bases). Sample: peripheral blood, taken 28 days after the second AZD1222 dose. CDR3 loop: CASSAGQYPEAFF. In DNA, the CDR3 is TGTGCCAGCTCGGCAGGGCAGTACCCTGAAGCTTTCTTT.